This TCR beta chain was observed in a study of cytomegalovirus exposure and HLA in healthy donors. On the study more broadly: Among the roughly 400 genotyped donors, about 81% were placed in the Caucasian-associated ancestry cluster.

V lost 10 bases to trimming and J lost 5 bases, with 14 bases between them. Germline V gene sequence: CDR1 MDHEN, CDR2 SYDVKM. CDR3 size: 12 residues. Healthy donors of bone marrow made up the group. PCR was performed using 60 Vbeta and 13 Jbeta primers. Assay used: immunoSEQ multiplex PCR; TCRdb lists only in-frame clones, some missing. The sample holds fewer than 200,000 clones, about an eighth seen once. Details on this clone: Its antigen is currently unknown.

Study outcomes and limitations: Judged likely to be a sequencing artifact was a cluster of highly shared sequence variants.

The sample comprised PBMCs. This TCR was sampled from a man in his forties or fifties in good health and CMV-seropositive. This chain joins TRBV28 and TRBJ1-2, with D unresolved. CDR3 region: CATNRGRYGYTF. The CDR3 DNA reads TGTGCCACCAATAGAGGGAGGTATGGCTACACCTTC.